The clone carrying this TCR beta chain was recorded many times. Antigen: not known. Individual cDNA molecules each received unique molecular identifiers attached to them. TCRdb analysed the 5' RACE reads with MiXCR anew, one entry per CDR3 protein. The repertoire includes tens of thousands of distinct CDR3 sequences, approximately 10% of them detected once, and less than 25% sits in the top ten. These data come from a study of early T cells in non-severe SARS-CoV-2 infection. Looking at the study overall: From unsorted whole blood, bulk RNA was sequenced, and the chains remained unpaired. Study-wide findings and caveats: In VDJdb matching, anti-spike CD8 responses were favored while private and CD4 specificities went missing.

The specimen sequenced was whole blood. The source is an adult who was a healthcare worker with PCR-confirmed SARS-CoV-2 infection or an uninfected control (not recorded which).

The CDR3 coding sequence is TGTGCCATCAGTGAGACGGACGGGGTCTCCTACAATGAGCAGTTCTTC. Translating gives CAISETDGVSYNEQFF. This chain links TRBV10-3 with TRBJ2-1, with a weak D call TRBD2 (5 bases). Trimming shortened V by 2 bases and J by 0 bases, and 11 bases separated the two germline ends. The CDR3 totals 16 residues. Germline V lookup: CDR1 ENHRY, CDR2 SYGVKD.